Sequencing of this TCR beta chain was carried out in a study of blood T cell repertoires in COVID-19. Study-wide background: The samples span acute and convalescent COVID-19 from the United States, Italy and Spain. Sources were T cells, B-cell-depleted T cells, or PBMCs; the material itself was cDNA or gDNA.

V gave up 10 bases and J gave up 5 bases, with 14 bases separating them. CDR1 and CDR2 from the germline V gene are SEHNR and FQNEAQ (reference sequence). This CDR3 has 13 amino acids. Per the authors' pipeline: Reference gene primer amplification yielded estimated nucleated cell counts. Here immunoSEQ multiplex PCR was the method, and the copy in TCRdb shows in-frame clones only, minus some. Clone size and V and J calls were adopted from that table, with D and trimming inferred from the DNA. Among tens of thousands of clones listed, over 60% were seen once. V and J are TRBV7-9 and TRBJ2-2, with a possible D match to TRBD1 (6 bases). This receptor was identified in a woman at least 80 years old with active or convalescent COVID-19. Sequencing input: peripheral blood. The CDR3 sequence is CATTRGWTGELFF. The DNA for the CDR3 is TGTGCCACTACAAGGGGGTGGACCGGGGAGCTGTTTTTT.